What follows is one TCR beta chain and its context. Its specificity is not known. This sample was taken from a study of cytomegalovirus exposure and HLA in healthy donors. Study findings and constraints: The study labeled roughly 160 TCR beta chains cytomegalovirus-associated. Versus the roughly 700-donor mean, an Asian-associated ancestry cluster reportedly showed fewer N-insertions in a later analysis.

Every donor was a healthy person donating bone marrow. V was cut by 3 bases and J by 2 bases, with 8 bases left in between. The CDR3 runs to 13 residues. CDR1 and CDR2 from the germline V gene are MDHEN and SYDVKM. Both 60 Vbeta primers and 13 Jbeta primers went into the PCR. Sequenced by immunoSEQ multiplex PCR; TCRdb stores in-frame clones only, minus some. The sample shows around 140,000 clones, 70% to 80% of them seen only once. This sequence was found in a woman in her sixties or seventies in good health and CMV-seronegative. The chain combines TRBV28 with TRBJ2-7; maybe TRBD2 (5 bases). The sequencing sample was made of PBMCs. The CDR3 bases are TGTGCCAGCAGTTTGGAGGCCGCCTACGAGCAGTACTTC. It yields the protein CASSLEAAYEQYF.